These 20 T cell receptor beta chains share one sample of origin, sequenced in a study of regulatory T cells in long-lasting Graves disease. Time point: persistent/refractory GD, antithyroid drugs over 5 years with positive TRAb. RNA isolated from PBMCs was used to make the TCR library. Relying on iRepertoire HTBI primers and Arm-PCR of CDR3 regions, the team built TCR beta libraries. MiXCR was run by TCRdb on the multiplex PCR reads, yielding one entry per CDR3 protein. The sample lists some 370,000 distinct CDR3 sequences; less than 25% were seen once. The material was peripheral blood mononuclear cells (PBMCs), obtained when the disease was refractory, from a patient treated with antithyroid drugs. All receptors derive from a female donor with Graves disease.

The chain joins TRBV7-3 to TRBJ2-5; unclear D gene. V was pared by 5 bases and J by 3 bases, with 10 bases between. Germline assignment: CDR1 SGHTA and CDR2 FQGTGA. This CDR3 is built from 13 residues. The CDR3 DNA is TGTGCCAGCAGCCTTACCAACAAAGAGACCCAGTACTTC. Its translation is CASSLTNKETQYF.

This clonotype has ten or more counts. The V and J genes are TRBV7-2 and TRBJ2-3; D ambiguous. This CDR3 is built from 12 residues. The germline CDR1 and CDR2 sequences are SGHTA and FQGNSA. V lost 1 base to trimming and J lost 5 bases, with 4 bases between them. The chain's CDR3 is CASSLVVDTQYF. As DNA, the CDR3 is TGTGCCAGCAGCTTAGTGGTAGATACGCAGTATTTT. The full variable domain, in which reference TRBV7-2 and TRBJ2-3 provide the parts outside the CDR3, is GAGVSQSPSNKVTEKGKDVELRCDPISGHTALYWYRQSLGQGLEFLIYFQGNSAPDKSGLPSDRFSAERTGGSVSTLTIQRTQQEDSAVYLCASSLVVDTQYFGPGTRLTVL.

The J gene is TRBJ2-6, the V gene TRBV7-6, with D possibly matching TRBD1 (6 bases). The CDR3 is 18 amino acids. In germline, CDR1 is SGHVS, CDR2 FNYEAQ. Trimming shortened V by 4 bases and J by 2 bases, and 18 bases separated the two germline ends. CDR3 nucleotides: TGTGCCAGCAGCTCGAGAACAGGGTCCGGCGCTGGGGCCAACGTCCTGACTTTC. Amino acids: CASSSRTGSGAGANVLTF.

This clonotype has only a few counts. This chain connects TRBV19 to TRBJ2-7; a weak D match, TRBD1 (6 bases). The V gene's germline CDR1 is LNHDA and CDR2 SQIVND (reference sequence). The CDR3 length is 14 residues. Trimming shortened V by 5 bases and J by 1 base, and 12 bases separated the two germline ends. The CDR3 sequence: CASSLQGISYEQYF. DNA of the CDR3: TGTGCCAGTAGTCTACAGGGAATATCCTACGAGCAGTACTTC.

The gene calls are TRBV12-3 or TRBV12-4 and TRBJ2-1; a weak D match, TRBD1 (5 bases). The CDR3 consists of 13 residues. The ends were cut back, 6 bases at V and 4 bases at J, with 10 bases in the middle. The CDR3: CASSQTDYNEQFF. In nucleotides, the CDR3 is TGTGCCAGCAGCCAGACAGATTACAATGAGCAGTTCTTC.

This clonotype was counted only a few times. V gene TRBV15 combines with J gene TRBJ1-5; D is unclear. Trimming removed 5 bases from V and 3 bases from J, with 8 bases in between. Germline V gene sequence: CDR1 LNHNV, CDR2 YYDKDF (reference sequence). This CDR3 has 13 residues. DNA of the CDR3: TGTGCCACCAGCGGCGGAGTCAATCAGCCCCAGCATTTT. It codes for CATSGGVNQPQHF.

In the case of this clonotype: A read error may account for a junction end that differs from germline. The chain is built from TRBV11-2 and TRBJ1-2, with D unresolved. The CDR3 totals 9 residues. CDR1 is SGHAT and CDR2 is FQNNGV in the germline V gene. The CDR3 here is CASSPGNHF. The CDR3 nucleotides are TGTGCCAGCAGCCCCGGGAACCACTTC.

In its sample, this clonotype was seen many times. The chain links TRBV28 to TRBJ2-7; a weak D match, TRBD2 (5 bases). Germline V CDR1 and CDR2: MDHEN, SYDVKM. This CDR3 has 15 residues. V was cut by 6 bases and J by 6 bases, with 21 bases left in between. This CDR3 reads CASRPGRGLSSEQYF. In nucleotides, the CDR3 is TGTGCCAGCAGACCGGGCCGCGGACTTTCTTCCGAGCAGTACTTC.

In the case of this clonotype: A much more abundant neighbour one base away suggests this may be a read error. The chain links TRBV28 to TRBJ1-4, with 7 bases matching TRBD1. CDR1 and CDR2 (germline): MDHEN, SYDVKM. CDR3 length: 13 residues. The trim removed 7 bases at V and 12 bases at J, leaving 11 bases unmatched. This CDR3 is CASTGQAREELFF. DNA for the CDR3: TGTGCCAGCACCGGACAGGCACGAGAAGAACTGTTTTTT.

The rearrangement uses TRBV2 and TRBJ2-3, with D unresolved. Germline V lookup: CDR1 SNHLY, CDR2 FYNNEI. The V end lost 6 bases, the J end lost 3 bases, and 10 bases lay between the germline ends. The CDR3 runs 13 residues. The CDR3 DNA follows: TGTGCCAGCAGCGACCCCTTGACAGATACGCAGTATTTT. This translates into CASSDPLTDTQYF. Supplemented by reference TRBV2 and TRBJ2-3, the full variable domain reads EPEVTQTPSHQVTQMGQEVILRCVPISNHLYFYWYRQILGQKVEFLVSFYNNEISEKSEIFDDQFSVERPDGSNFTLKIRSTKLEDSAMYFCASSDPLTDTQYFGPGTRLTVL.

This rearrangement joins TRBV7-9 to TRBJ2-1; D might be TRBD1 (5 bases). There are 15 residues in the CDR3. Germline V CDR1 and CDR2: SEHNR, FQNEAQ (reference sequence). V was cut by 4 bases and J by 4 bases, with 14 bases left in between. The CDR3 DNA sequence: TGTGCCAGCAGCTCATGGGGCAACCAGTACAATGAGCAGTTCTTC. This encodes CASSSWGNQYNEQFF.

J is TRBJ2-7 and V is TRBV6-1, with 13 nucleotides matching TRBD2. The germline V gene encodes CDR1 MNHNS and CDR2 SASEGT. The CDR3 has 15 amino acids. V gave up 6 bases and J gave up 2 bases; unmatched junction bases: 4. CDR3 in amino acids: CASRAGLAGTYEQYF. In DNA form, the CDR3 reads TGTGCCAGCAGAGCGGGACTAGCGGGAACCTACGAGCAGTACTTC.

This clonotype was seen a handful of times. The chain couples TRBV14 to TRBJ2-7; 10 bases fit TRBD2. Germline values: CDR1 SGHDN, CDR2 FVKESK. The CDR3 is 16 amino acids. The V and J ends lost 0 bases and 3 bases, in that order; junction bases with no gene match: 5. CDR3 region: CASSQDPSGSFYEQYF. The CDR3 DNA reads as TGTGCCAGCAGCCAAGATCCTAGCGGGAGCTTCTACGAGCAGTACTTC.

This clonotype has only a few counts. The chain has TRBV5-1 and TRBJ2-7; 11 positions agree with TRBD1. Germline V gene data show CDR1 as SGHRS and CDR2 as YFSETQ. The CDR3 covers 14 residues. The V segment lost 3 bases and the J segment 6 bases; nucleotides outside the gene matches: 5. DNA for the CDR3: TGCGCCAGCAGCTGGGACAGGGGGACAGGCGAGCAGTACTTC. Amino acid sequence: CASSWDRGTGEQYF.

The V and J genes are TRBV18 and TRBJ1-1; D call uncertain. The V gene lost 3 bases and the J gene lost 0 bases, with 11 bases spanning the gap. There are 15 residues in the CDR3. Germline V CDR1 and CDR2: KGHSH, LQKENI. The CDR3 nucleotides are TGTGCCAGCTCACCCCGCCTGGTCGTGAACACTGAAGCTTTCTTT. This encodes CASSPRLVVNTEAFF.

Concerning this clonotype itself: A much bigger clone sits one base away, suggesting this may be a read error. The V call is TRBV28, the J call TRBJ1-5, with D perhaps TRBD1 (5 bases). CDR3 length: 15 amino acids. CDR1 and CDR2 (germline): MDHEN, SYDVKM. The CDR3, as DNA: TGTGCCAGCAGTTTACCGGTGGGGGGTAATCATCCCCAGCATTTT. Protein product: CASSLPVGGNHPQHF.

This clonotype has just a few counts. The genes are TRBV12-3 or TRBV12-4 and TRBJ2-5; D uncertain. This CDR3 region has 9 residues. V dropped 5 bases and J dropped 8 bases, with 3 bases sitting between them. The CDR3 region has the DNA TGTGCCAGCAGTGGTACCCAGTACTTC. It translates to CASSGTQYF.

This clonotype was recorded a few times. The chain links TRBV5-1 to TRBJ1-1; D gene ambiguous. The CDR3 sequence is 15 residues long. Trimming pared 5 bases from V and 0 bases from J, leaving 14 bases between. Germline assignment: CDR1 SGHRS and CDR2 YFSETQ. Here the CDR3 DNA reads TGCGCCAGCAGTATCAGTGGGCCTATGAACACTGAAGCTTTCTTT. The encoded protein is CASSISGPMNTEAFF.

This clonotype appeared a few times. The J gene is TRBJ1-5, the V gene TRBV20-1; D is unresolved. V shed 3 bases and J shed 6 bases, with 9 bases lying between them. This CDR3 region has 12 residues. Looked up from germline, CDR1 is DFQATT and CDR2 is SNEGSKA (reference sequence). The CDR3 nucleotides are TGCAGTGCTAGCCTGCCAGCTCAGCCCCAGCATTTT. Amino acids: CSASLPAQPQHF.

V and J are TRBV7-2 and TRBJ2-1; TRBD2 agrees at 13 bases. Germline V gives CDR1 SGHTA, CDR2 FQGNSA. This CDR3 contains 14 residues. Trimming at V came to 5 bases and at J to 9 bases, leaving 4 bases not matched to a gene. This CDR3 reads CASSPWTSGSEQFF. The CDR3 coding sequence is TGTGCCAGCAGCCCTTGGACTAGCGGGAGTGAGCAGTTCTTC.